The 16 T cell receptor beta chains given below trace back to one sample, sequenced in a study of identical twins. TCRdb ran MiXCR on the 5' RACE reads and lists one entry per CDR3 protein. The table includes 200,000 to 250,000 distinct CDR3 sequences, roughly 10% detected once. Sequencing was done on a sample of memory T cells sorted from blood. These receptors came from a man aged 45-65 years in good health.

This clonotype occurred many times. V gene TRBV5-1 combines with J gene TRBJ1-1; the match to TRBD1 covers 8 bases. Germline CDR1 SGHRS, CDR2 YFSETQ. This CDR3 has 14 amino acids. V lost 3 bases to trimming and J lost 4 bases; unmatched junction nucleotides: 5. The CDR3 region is CASSSQGAVTEAFF. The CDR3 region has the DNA TGCGCCAGCAGCTCGCAGGGGGCCGTCACTGAAGCTTTCTTT.

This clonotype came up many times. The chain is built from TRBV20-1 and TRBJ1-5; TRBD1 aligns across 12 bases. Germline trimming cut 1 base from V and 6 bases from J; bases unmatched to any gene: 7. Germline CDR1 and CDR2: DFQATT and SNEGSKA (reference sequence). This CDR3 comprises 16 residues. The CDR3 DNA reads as TGCAGTGCTAGAGCGGGACAGGGGGCGGGTAGTCAGCCCCAGCATTTT. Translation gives CSARAGQGAGSQPQHF.

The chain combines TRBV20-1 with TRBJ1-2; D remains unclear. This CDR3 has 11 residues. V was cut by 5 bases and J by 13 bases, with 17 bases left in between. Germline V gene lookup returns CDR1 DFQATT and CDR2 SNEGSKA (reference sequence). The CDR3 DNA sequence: TGCAGTGCTTATTCAGTATGGCTAGCCACCTTC. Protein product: CSAYSVWLATF.

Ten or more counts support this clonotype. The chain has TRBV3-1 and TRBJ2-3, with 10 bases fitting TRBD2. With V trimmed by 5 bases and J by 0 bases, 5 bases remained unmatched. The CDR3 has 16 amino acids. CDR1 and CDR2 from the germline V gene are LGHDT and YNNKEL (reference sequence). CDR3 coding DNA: TGTGCCAGCAGCTATGGACTAGCGGCGAGCACAGATACGCAGTATTTT. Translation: CASSYGLAASTDTQYF.

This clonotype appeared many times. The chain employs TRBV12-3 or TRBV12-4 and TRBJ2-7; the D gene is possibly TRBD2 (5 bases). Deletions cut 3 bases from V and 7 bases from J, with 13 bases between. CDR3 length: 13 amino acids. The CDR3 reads CASSLQLAGEQYF. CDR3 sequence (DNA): TGTGCCAGCAGTTTGCAGCTAGCCGGTGAGCAGTACTTC.

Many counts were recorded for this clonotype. The CDR3 is CSVEPLAGGPNGKTQYF. DNA for the CDR3: TGCAGCGTTGAACCTCTAGCGGGAGGGCCAAATGGGAAGACCCAGTACTTC. The rearrangement uses TRBV29-1 and TRBJ2-5, with 12 bases lining up with TRBD2. The CDR3 consists of 17 residues. The V and J ends lost 2 bases and 6 bases, in that order; junction bases with no gene match: 13. Looked up from germline, CDR1 is SQVTM and CDR2 is ANQGSEA.

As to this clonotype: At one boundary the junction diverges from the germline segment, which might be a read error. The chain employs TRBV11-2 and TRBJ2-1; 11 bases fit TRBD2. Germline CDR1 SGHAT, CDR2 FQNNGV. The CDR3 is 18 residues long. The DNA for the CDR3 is TGTGTCAGCAGCTTACCTAGCGGGGGGCTAAGCTCCTACAATGAGCAGTTCTTC. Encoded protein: CVSSLPSGGLSSYNEQFF.

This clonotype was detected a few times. The CDR3 region has the DNA TGTGCCAGTAATGACAGGGGAAACACTGAAGCTTTCTTT. Translation gives CASNDRGNTEAFF. The chain joins TRBV19 to TRBJ1-1; TRBD1 agrees at 8 bases. CDR3 length: 13 amino acids. J was trimmed by 2 bases and V by 7 bases; bases with no gene match: 3. CDR1 and CDR2 (germline): LNHDA, SQIVND (reference sequence).

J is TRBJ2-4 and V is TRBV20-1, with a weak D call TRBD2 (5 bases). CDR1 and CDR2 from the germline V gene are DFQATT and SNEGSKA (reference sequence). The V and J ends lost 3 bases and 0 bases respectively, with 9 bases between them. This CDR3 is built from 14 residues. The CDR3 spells CSASRGLAKNIQYF. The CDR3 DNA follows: TGCAGTGCTAGCCGCGGGCTAGCCAAAAACATTCAGTACTTC.

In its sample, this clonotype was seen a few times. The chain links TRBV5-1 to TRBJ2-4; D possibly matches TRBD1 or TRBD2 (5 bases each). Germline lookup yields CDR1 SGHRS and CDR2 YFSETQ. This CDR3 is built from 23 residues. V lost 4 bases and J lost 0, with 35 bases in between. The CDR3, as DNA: TGCGCCAGCAGCCGAACCCCCCGGGGCCCGGGTGAGGCCAAAAAACTAGCCAAAAACATTCAGTACTTC. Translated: CASSRTPRGPGEAKKLAKNIQYF.

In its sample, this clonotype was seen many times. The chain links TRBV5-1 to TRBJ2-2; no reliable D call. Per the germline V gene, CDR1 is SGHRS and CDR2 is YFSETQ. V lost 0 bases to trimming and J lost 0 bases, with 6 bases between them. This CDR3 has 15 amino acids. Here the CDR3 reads CASSLGNANTGELFF. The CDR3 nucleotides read TGCGCCAGCAGCTTGGGGAACGCGAACACCGGGGAGCTGTTTTTT.

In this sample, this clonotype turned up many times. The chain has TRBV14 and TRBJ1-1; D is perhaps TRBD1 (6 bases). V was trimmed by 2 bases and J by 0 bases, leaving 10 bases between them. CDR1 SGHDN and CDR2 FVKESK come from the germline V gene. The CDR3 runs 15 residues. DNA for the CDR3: TGTGCCAGCAGCCAAAACAGGGCGGTGAACACTGAAGCTTTCTTT. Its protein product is CASSQNRAVNTEAFF.

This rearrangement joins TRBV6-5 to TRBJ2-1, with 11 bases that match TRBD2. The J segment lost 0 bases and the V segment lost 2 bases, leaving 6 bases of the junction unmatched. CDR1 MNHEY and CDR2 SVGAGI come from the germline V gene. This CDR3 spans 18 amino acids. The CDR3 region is CASSYASGGTSSYNEQFF. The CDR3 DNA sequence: TGTGCCAGCAGTTACGCTAGCGGGGGGACGAGCTCCTACAATGAGCAGTTCTTC.

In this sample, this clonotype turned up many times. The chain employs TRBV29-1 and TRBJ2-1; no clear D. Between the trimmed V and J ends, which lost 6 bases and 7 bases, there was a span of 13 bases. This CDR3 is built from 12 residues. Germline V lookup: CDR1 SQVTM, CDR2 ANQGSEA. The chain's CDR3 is CSVRPQSNEQFF. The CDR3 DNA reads TGCAGCGTCCGACCCCAGTCGAATGAGCAGTTCTTC.

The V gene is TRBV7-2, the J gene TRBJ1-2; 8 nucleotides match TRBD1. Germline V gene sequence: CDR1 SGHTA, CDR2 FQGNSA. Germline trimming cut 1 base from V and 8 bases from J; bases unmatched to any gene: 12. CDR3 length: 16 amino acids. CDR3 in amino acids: CASSLGVFGTGQGYTF. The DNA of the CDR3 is TGTGCCAGCAGCTTAGGGGTCTTCGGGACAGGACAGGGCTACACCTTC.

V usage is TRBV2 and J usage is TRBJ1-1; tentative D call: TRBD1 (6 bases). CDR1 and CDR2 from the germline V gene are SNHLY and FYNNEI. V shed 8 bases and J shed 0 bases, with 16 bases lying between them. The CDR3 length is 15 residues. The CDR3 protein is CASGRGRRMNTEAFF. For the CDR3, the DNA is TGTGCCAGCGGCAGGGGAAGGCGGATGAACACTGAAGCTTTCTTT.